The rows below give T cell receptor beta chains drawn from one sample of a study of T cell responses to AZD1222 COVID-19 vaccine. Method: immunoSEQ multiplex PCR; TCRdb's copy keeps in-frame clones and lacks some. The sample records fewer than 150,000 clones, 70% to 90% being singletons. Sequencing used peripheral blood, obtained 28 days after the second AZD1222 dose. These receptors were obtained from an adult who received the AZD1222 COVID-19 vaccine. The conserved cysteine and the conserved F or W are not part of the CDR3 here.

J gene,V gene,CDR3 protein
TRBJ1-2,TRBV4-1,ASSQGHVNVYGYT
TRBJ2-1,TRBV28,ASSFRVAKYNEQF
TRBJ1-2,TRBV3-1/TRBV3-2,ASSQDCGLSSYGYT
TRBJ2-5,TRBV19,ASSIGSGGAQTQY
TRBJ1-1,TRBV9,ASSGLGQSMNTEAF
TRBJ2-1,TRBV7-2,ASSLGIAGGRNVEQF
TRBJ2-1,TRBV4-1,ASSQASGIYNEQF
TRBJ1-5,TRBV15,ATSRDGFGSNQPQH
TRBJ1-5,TRBV6-6,ASSLQSSNQPQH
TRBJ2-2,TRBV18,ASSPGDPQNTGELF
TRBJ1-2,TRBV20-1,SASRQQGDGYT